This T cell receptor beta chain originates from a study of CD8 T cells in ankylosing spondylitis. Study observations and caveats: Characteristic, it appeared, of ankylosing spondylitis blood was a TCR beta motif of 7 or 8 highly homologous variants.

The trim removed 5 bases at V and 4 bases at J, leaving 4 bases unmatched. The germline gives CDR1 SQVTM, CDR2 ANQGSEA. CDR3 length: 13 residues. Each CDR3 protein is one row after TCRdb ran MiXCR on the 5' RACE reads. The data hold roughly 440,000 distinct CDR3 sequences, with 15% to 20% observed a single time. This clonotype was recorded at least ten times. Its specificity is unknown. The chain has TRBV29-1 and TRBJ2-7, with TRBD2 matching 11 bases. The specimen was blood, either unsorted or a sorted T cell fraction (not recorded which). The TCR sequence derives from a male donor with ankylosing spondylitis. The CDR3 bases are TGCAGCGTTTCTAGCGGGAGGAAGTACGAGCAGTACTTC. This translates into CSVSSGRKYEQYF.